These 27 T cell receptor beta chains share one sample of origin, sequenced in a study of cytomegalovirus exposure and HLA in healthy donors. The primer mix had 60 Vbeta and 13 Jbeta primers. Only in-frame clones appear in the TCRdb table, and some are missing; sequencing was by immunoSEQ multiplex PCR. Of roughly 110,000 clones in the sample, 60% to 80% were seen once. Sample: PBMCs. The receptors stem from a man in his forties in good health and CMV-seronegative.

This chain connects TRBV6-5 to TRBJ1-1; D perhaps matches TRBD1 (6 bases). From germline, CDR1 is MNHEY and CDR2 SVGAGI. Trimming pared 5 bases from V and 11 bases from J, leaving 21 bases between. The CDR3 length is 14 residues. In DNA form, the CDR3 reads TGTGCCAGCAGTCGGCAGGGGCGTAAGGGAAAGGCTTTCTTT. Its protein product is CASSRQGRKGKAFF.

CDR3 sequence reads: CASSTSGTNYGYTF. In nucleotides, the CDR3 is TGCGCCAGCAGCACGTCCGGGACAAACTATGGCTACACCTTC. The chain recombines TRBV5-1 with TRBJ1-2, with D possibly TRBD1 on 6 matching bases. This CDR3 is 14 amino acids long. Germline loops: CDR1 SGHRS, CDR2 YFSETQ. V lost 4 bases and J 2 bases, leaving 12 bases between the germline ends.

This clone occurred a few times. J is TRBJ2-1 and V is TRBV5-4, with 8 bases aligning to TRBD1. The CDR3 is 15 residues long. Germline V gives CDR1 SGHNT, CDR2 YYREEE (reference sequence). Losses at the gene ends were 4 bases for V and 4 bases for J; bases not matched to a gene: 7. CDR3 sequence (DNA): TGTGCCAGCAGCGCCGGGACAGGAGGTTACAATGAGCAGTTCTTC. This encodes CASSAGTGGYNEQFF.

This clone appeared a single time. This rearrangement joins TRBV27 to TRBJ1-2; possible D gene TRBD1, 6 bases. Germline CDR1 MNHEY, CDR2 SMNVEV (reference sequence). V lost 5 bases and J lost 5, with 18 bases in between. The CDR3 is 15 amino acids. CDR3 protein: CASSPDRNPVYGYTF. For the CDR3, the DNA is TGTGCCAGCAGTCCCGACAGGAACCCAGTGTATGGCTACACCTTC.

The chain uses TRBV7-8 and TRBJ1-6; 7 bases map to TRBD1. CDR3 size: 16 residues. The V gene's germline CDR1 is SGHVS and CDR2 FQNEAQ. Trimming removed 1 base from V and 3 bases from J; junction bases left unmatched: 3. The CDR3 sequence is CASSLDRDSYNSPLHF. CDR3 DNA sequence: TGTGCCAGCAGCTTAGACAGGGACAGCTATAATTCACCCCTCCACTTT.

Note on this clone: The sample holds other DNA sequences that translate to the same CDR3. The chain couples TRBV5-1 to TRBJ2-3, with D perhaps matching TRBD2 (6 bases). This CDR3 comprises 16 residues. V lost 4 bases to trimming and J lost 6 bases, with 21 bases between them. Germline V CDR1 and CDR2: SGHRS, YFSETQ. The CDR3 region has the DNA TGCGCCAGCAGCCCCGCCGCTGGATCGGGGAGGGATACGCAGTATTTT. Amino acid sequence: CASSPAAGSGRDTQYF.

V usage is TRBV18 and J usage is TRBJ2-7; 9 bases align to TRBD1. V shed 3 bases, J shed 4 bases, and the junction held 7 bases outside the gene matches. Germline V lookup: CDR1 KGHSH, CDR2 LQKENI. This CDR3 is 15 amino acids long. This chain's CDR3 is CASSPGQGIGYEQYF. Here the CDR3 DNA reads TGTGCCAGCTCACCGGGACAGGGTATCGGGTACGAGCAGTACTTC.

The genes are TRBV5-6 and TRBJ1-1; perhaps TRBD1 as D (6 bases). CDR3 length: 14 residues. Germline CDR1 SGHDT, CDR2 YYEEEE. Trimming cost V 4 bases and J 0 bases, with 10 bases left between them. DNA of the CDR3: TGTGCCAGCAGCGGGCGGGGGCTGAACACTGAAGCTTTCTTT. Translation gives CASSGRGLNTEAFF.

CDR3: CASSIGGQGYQETQYF. CDR3 sequence (DNA): TGTGCCAGTAGTATCGGGGGACAGGGATATCAAGAGACCCAGTACTTC. This rearrangement joins TRBV19 to TRBJ2-5; TRBD1 aligns across 9 bases. Germline V gene lookup returns CDR1 LNHDA and CDR2 SQIVND (reference sequence). With V trimmed by 3 bases and J by 2 bases, 7 bases remained unmatched. This CDR3 is built from 16 residues.

The chain links TRBV25-1 to TRBJ2-7; possible D gene TRBD2, 6 bases. Per the germline V gene, CDR1 is MGHDK and CDR2 is SYGVNS. Trimming took off 3 bases at V and 3 bases at J, with 12 bases between the two ends. The CDR3 is made up of 14 amino acids. The CDR3, as DNA: TGTGCCAGCAGTGATGGGACTTCGGTCTACGAGCAGTACTTC. Translation gives CASSDGTSVYEQYF.

This chain uses TRBV5-1 with TRBJ1-2; 8 bases map to TRBD1. In germline, CDR1 is SGHRS, CDR2 YFSETQ. The CDR3 runs to 15 residues. Trimming removed 4 bases from V and 6 bases from J; junction bases left unmatched: 11. Here the CDR3 DNA reads TGCGCCAGCAGCCCTATCTTACAGGGGGTGGATGGCTACACCTTC. Its protein product is CASSPILQGVDGYTF. The full variable domain, with the rest looked up from reference TRBV5-1 and TRBJ1-2, is KAGVTQTPRYLIKTRGQQVTLSCSPISGHRSVSWYQQTPGQGLQFLFEYFSETQRNKGNFPGRFSGRQFSNSRSEMNVSTLELGDSALYLCASSPILQGVDGYTFGSGTRLTVV.

The chain recombines TRBV19 with TRBJ1-4, with TRBD1 as a possible D gene (6 bases). The CDR3 totals 15 residues. V shed 6 bases and J shed 8 bases, with 19 bases lying between them. Looked up from germline, CDR1 is LNHDA and CDR2 is SQIVND (reference sequence). The CDR3 loop reads CASRGNRVRAEKLFF. The CDR3 DNA sequence: TGTGCCAGTAGGGGGAACAGGGTCCGAGCCGAAAAACTGTTTTTT.

This clone was counted between two and nine times. The chain recombines TRBV10-3 with TRBJ2-5; possible D gene TRBD1, 6 bases. Germline CDR1 and CDR2: ENHRY and SYGVKD. The CDR3 totals 12 residues. V was cut by 6 bases and J by 3 bases, with 8 bases left in between. CDR3 loop: CAIRGAEETQYF. CDR3 DNA: TGTGCCATCAGGGGGGCCGAAGAGACCCAGTACTTC.

This clone was detected only a few times. The chain employs TRBV27 and TRBJ2-5; unclear D gene. The better agreement between TRBJ2-7 and the DNA end casts doubt on the J call. Germline values: CDR1 MNHEY, CDR2 SMNVEV (reference sequence). This CDR3 is 12 amino acids long. The CDR3 DNA follows: TGTGCCAGCAGTTTTGGTATCTACGAGCAGTACTTC. Its translation: CASSFGIYEQYF.

This clone has a handful of counts. This rearrangement joins TRBV11-2 to TRBJ1-4, with 7 bases identical to TRBD1. CDR3 length: 15 amino acids. The V gene's germline CDR1 is SGHAT and CDR2 FQNNGV. After removal of 5 bases from V and 7 bases from J, the junction contained 10 bases not matched to a gene. As DNA, the CDR3 is TGTGCCAGCAGCGAAACAGGGGTCGCGGGTGAAAAACTGTTTTTT. The encoded protein is CASSETGVAGEKLFF.

V and J are TRBV11-2 and TRBJ2-5, with a tentative D call TRBD2 (5 bases). The CDR3 is made up of 13 amino acids. V gave up 1 base and J gave up 4 bases, with 7 bases separating them. Germline V gene data show CDR1 as SGHAT and CDR2 as FQNNGV. CDR3 sequence: CASSLGEIETQYF. The CDR3 DNA follows: TGTGCCAGCAGCTTAGGGGAGATAGAGACCCAGTACTTC.

The V gene is TRBV7-6, the J gene TRBJ1-4, with TRBD1 matching over 12 bases. V shed 4 bases and J 5 bases; nucleotides not matched to a gene: 5. Germline CDR1 is SGHVS and CDR2 is FNYEAQ. The CDR3 is made up of 16 amino acids. The CDR3 nucleotides read TGTGCCAGCAGCTCGGGACAGGGGGCGAGAAATGAAAAACTGTTTTTT. Its protein product is CASSSGQGARNEKLFF.

In this sample, this clone turned up once. V is TRBV13 and J is TRBJ2-2; 15 bases line up with TRBD2. This CDR3 spans 17 amino acids. The germline gives CDR1 PRHDT, CDR2 FYEKMQ (reference sequence). V trimming: 5 bases; J trimming: 3 bases; junction bases outside the gene matches: 4. CDR3 protein: CASSRGLAGGYTGELFF. The CDR3 DNA follows: TGTGCCAGCAGCCGGGGACTAGCGGGGGGATACACCGGGGAGCTGTTTTTT.

This clone was detected a few times. The chain is built from TRBV5-1 and TRBJ2-7, with TRBD1 matching 7 bases. The germline V gene has CDR1 SGHRS and CDR2 YFSETQ. The V and J ends lost 4 bases and 5 bases, in that order; junction bases with no gene match: 15. The CDR3 runs 16 residues. CDR3 in DNA: TGCGCCAGCAGCGCGGGCCCCGCCAACAGGGGAGACGAGCAGTACTTC. As protein: CASSAGPANRGDEQYF.

This clone has just a few counts. J is TRBJ2-3 and V is TRBV6-1; D is possibly TRBD1 (5 bases). The V gene lost 4 bases and the J gene lost 2 bases, with 13 bases spanning the gap. The CDR3 extends over 15 amino acids. Germline values: CDR1 MNHNS, CDR2 SASEGT. CDR3 in amino acids: CASSGPGLDTDTQYF. In DNA form, the CDR3 reads TGTGCCAGCAGTGGGCCAGGGCTAGACACAGATACGCAGTATTTT.

This chain joins TRBV14 and TRBJ2-3; 8 nucleotides agree with TRBD2. Trimming took 1 base from V and 5 from J; bases not matched to a gene: 11. CDR3 length: 17 residues. Germline assignment: CDR1 SGHDN and CDR2 FVKESK. CDR3 in DNA: TGTGCCAGCAGCCAAGTCCCCCCGGGCGGGGGGATAGATACGCAGTATTTT. It encodes CASSQVPPGGGIDTQYF.

This chain connects TRBV2 to TRBJ2-5; the D is unclear. The V end lost 8 bases, the J end lost 0 bases, and 13 bases lay between the germline ends. CDR3 length: 14 residues. Germline V gene sequence: CDR1 SNHLY, CDR2 FYNNEI. In nucleotides, the CDR3 is TGTGCCAGCCGGTCTTACCTGGACCAAGAGACCCAGTACTTC. Protein product: CASRSYLDQETQYF.

J is TRBJ1-3 and V is TRBV6-1; D uncertain. V was clipped by 5 bases and J by 6 bases, with 11 bases between them. The CDR3 has 13 residues. Germline CDR1 and CDR2: MNHNS and SASEGT. The CDR3 bases are TGTGCCAGCAGTTGGGCCGGCGAAAACACCATATATTTT. This codes for CASSWAGENTIYF.

This clone was recorded a few times. The chain recombines TRBV2 with TRBJ1-2, with TRBD1 matching 11 bases. CDR3 size: 14 residues. Germline assignment: CDR1 SNHLY and CDR2 FYNNEI. V gave up 6 bases and J gave up 8 bases; unmatched junction bases: 8. CDR3 loop: CASRVPGQGGGYTF. The CDR3 nucleotides are TGTGCCAGCAGAGTGCCGGGACAGGGGGGAGGCTACACCTTC.

V usage is TRBV5-1 and J usage is TRBJ2-2, with a possible D match to TRBD1 (6 bases). V dropped 0 bases and J dropped 2 bases, with 11 bases sitting between them. Germline V gene data show CDR1 as SGHRS and CDR2 as YFSETQ. The CDR3 has 16 amino acids. The CDR3 nucleotides read TGCGCCAGCAGCTTGGCCTTGGGGGCCAACACCGGGGAGCTGTTTTTT. Translation gives CASSLALGANTGELFF.

V usage is TRBV6-1 and J usage is TRBJ1-5; D unclear. There are 16 residues in the CDR3. Per germline, CDR1 MNHNS and CDR2 SASEGT. Trimming pared 0 bases from V and 3 bases from J, leaving 12 bases between. CDR3 DNA sequence: TGTGCCAGCAGTGAAGCGACCGGGTCCTACAATCAGCCCCAGCATTTT. It yields the protein CASSEATGSYNQPQHF.

For this clone: The junction departs from the called germline gene at one end, perhaps through a read error. In DNA, the CDR3 is TGTGCCAGCAGTTCGCCGGGTTGGCCTCACAGGGAGCACTTC. Encoded protein: CASSSPGWPHREHF. The gene calls are TRBV27 and TRBJ1-2; TRBD1 is a possible D gene (6 bases). The germline gives CDR1 MNHEY, CDR2 SMNVEV (reference sequence). There are 14 residues in the CDR3.